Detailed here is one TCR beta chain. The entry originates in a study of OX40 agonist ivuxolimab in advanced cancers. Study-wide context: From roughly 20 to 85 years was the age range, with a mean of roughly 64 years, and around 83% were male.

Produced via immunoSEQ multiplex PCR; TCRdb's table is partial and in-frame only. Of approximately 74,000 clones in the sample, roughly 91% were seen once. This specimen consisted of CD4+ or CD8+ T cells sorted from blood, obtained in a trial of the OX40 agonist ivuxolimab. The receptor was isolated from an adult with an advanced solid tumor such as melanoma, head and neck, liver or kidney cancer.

The CDR3 region has the DNA TGTGCCAGCGGGAGCAGACAGGGGTTCTATGGCTACACCTTC. Residues: CASGSRQGFYGYTF. The chain recombines TRBV2 with TRBJ1-2, with 8 bases matching TRBD1. CDR3 length equals 14 residues. Per germline, CDR1 SNHLY and CDR2 FYNNEI. The V and J ends lost 8 bases and 4 bases, in that order; junction bases with no gene match: 9.